These 10 T cell receptor beta chains came from one sample sequenced in a study of T-cell reconstitution after alpha-beta-depleted transplantation in children (dated by TCRdb to 2016 to 2017). Preparation of the library involved PCR. These reads were obtained on an Illumina HiSeq 2500. Molecular barcoding was employed in the preparation of TCR libraries, with unique molecular identifiers being used to normalize TCRbeta repertoire quantification. TCRdb trimmed public reads at Q25 via fastp, called clones via MiXCR and kept in-frame beta chains. Under each unique CDR3 protein, matching rows form one entry showing the most common genes and DNA. The sample table holds about 980,000 distinct CDR3 sequences, of which about 30% were seen once. The ten largest make up roughly 27% of the sample. The intended sense of this specimen's treatment or condition label: allogeneic hematopoietic cell transplantation with graft depleted of TCRalphabeta T cells and CD19 B cells.

This sample comprised PBMCs, mostly from graft donor cells, obtained 360 days after TCRalphabeta/CD19-depleted stem cell transplant. The receptor set was obtained from a boy less than two years old who had a stem cell transplant for SCID, so the T cells may come from the graft donor.

The CDR3 sequence: CATQSSGSTDTQYF. The CDR3 coding sequence is TGTGCCACCCAGAGTAGCGGGAGCACAGATACGCAGTATTTT. The V gene is TRBV15, the J gene TRBJ2-3; 7 bases line up with TRBD2. The CDR3 is made up of 14 amino acids. Germline-derived CDR1 and CDR2 are LNHNV and YYDKDF (reference sequence). V trimming: 8 bases; J trimming: 0 bases; junction bases outside the gene matches: 5.

V gene TRBV4-1 combines with J gene TRBJ2-1; TRBD1 is a possible D gene (6 bases). Deletions cut 3 bases from V and 5 bases from J, with 17 bases between. The CDR3 spans 16 residues. Germline CDR1 is MGHRA and CDR2 is YSYEKL. In DNA form, the CDR3 reads TGCGCCAGCAGCCAGACAGGTACCGGGGCCCACAATGAGCAGTTCTTC. It yields the protein CASSQTGTGAHNEQFF.

This chain joins TRBV7-6 and TRBJ1-1, with a possible D match to TRBD1 (5 bases). The V gene's germline CDR1 is SGHVS and CDR2 FNYEAQ. Trimming took 0 bases from V and 5 from J, leaving 10 bases between them. This CDR3 has 14 residues. The CDR3 DNA is TGTGCCAGCAGCTTAGCTGGGACTTTAACTGAAGCTTTCTTT. This codes for CASSLAGTLTEAFF.

This clonotype was detected a few times. The rearrangement joins TRBV12-3 or TRBV12-4 to TRBJ1-2; a weak D match, TRBD1 (5 bases). Trimming left V 1 base short and J 2 bases short, with 14 bases between. This CDR3 spans 16 amino acids. The CDR3 sequence: CASSLVRLEGNYGYTF. DNA of the CDR3: TGTGCCAGCAGTTTAGTGCGATTAGAGGGGAACTATGGCTACACCTTC.

This clonotype was counted only a few times. CDR3 coding DNA: TGCGCCAGCAGCTTGGCGCAGGGAAGTAACTATGGCTACACCTTC. It encodes CASSLAQGSNYGYTF. V and J are TRBV5-1 and TRBJ1-2; weak D call: TRBD1 (5 bases). The CDR3 runs 15 residues. Per the germline V gene, CDR1 is SGHRS and CDR2 is YFSETQ. V lost 0 bases and J lost 1, with 10 bases in between.

The chain is built from TRBV3-1 and TRBJ2-4; D is unclear. The V gene's germline CDR1 is LGHDT and CDR2 YNNKEL (reference sequence). V lost 3 bases, J lost 9 bases, and 15 bases lay in between. This CDR3 comprises 14 residues. CDR3 bases: TGTGCCAGCAGCCAGGCTTCGATTCGGACCATTCAGTACTTC. Translation: CASSQASIRTIQYF.

This clonotype was observed a handful of times. V and J are TRBV24-1 and TRBJ2-1; TRBD2 might be the D (6 bases). CDR1 and CDR2 from the germline V gene are KGHDR and SFDVKD. The CDR3 length is 15 residues. V lost 5 bases and J 13 bases, leaving 23 bases between the germline ends. CDR3 DNA: TGTGCCACCAGTGCCCCTGCGGGACGAATGCGCACCCAGTTCTTC. Translating gives CATSAPAGRMRTQFF.

This clonotype was seen a handful of times. The J gene is TRBJ2-1, the V gene TRBV6-2 or TRBV6-3; D is unclear. V lost 5 bases, J lost 9 bases, and 11 bases lay in between. The V gene's germline CDR1 is MNHEY and CDR2 SVGEGT. The CDR3 runs to 12 residues. This chain's CDR3 is CASSEFPSEQFF. The CDR3 bases are TGTGCCAGCAGTGAGTTCCCGTCTGAGCAGTTCTTC.

This clonotype has just a few counts. The rearrangement uses TRBV12-3 or TRBV12-4 and TRBJ2-5, with TRBD2 identical over 7 bases. Trimming cost V 2 bases and J 5 bases; bases outside gene matches: 11. The CDR3 is 16 amino acids. CDR3 sequence: CASSLREGKGRETQYF. CDR3 bases: TGTGCCAGCAGTTTAAGGGAGGGGAAGGGTAGGGAGACCCAGTACTTC.

This clonotype has a handful of counts. The gene calls are TRBV4-1 and TRBJ2-7, with D tentatively TRBD1 (6 bases). This CDR3 region has 17 residues. In germline, CDR1 is MGHRA, CDR2 YSYEKL. Trimming cost V 0 bases and J 3 bases, with 18 bases left between them. DNA for the CDR3: TGCGCCAGCAGCCAAGAGCGTGCAGGGGCCTCGATCTACGAGCAGTACTTC. It yields the protein CASSQERAGASIYEQYF.